The 11 T cell receptor beta chains presented below share a single source sample, sequenced in a study of cytomegalovirus exposure and HLA in healthy donors. 13 Jbeta primers and 60 Vbeta primers were used for the PCR. The method was immunoSEQ multiplex PCR; TCRdb's version includes in-frame clones alone and lacks a portion of them. The table records 200,000 to 250,000 clones, 65% to 85% of them present only once. Source material: PBMCs. All receptors derive from a man aged 50 or older in good health and CMV-seronegative.

This clone was seen more than once but under ten times. The genes are TRBV5-6 and TRBJ1-3; possibly TRBD1 for D (5 bases). The length of the CDR3 is 16 residues. Trimming removed 6 bases from V and 3 bases from J, with 19 bases in between. The germline V gene has CDR1 SGHDT and CDR2 YYEEEE. The CDR3 DNA reads as TGTGCCAGCACCCGAGCAGGGCTTGGTTTTGGAAACACCATATATTTT. As protein: CASTRAGLGFGNTIYF.

V gene TRBV9 combines with J gene TRBJ1-3; unclear D gene. CDR1 SGDLS and CDR2 YYNGEE come from the germline V gene. CDR3 length: 15 residues. Deletions cut 4 bases from V and 0 bases from J, with 11 bases between. CDR3 protein: CASSPGRSSGNTIYF. As DNA, the CDR3 is TGTGCCAGCAGCCCCGGAAGGAGCTCTGGAAACACCATATATTTT.

This chain connects TRBV7-3 to TRBJ2-3, with 9 bases aligning to TRBD2. This CDR3 is 15 amino acids long. Germline V gene data show CDR1 as SGHTA and CDR2 as FQGTGA. After removal of 2 bases from V and 6 bases from J, the junction contained 6 bases not matched to a gene. The CDR3 coding sequence is TGTGCCAGCAGCTTATCCATAGCGGGAGCGGATACGCAGTATTTT. Residues: CASSLSIAGADTQYF.

The chain combines TRBV29-1 with TRBJ1-1; D uncertain. The ends were cut back, 4 bases at V and 0 bases at J, with 12 bases in the middle. CDR3 length: 14 amino acids. Germline values: CDR1 SQVTM, CDR2 ANQGSEA. For the CDR3, the DNA is TGCAGCGTTGGCAAGGGAGGGATGAACACTGAAGCTTTCTTT. Translated, it gives CSVGKGGMNTEAFF.

The genes are TRBV4-2 and TRBJ2-3; 14 bases map to TRBD2. The J segment lost 1 base and the V segment lost 4 bases, leaving 10 bases of the junction unmatched. Germline loops: CDR1 LGHNA, CDR2 YNFKEQ. This CDR3 comprises 19 residues. The CDR3: CASSPRTSGRLRGTDTQYF. The CDR3 region has the DNA TGTGCCAGCAGCCCCAGGACTAGCGGGAGGCTCCGCGGCACAGATACGCAGTATTTT.

The gene calls are TRBV5-4 and TRBJ2-3, with TRBD2 as a possible D gene (5 bases). The germline V gene has CDR1 SGHNT and CDR2 YYREEE (reference sequence). This CDR3 region has 15 residues. Trimming took off 4 bases at V and 0 bases at J, with 12 bases between the two ends. This CDR3 reads CASSRREFSTDTQYF. The CDR3 DNA reads as TGTGCCAGCAGCCGAAGGGAGTTTAGCACAGATACGCAGTATTTT.

V is TRBV7-9 and J is TRBJ1-1; D gene unclear. From germline, CDR1 is SEHNR and CDR2 FQNEAQ (reference sequence). CDR3 length: 14 residues. V lost 5 bases to trimming and J lost 0 bases, with 10 bases between them. The CDR3 loop reads CASSLYGMNTEAFF. In DNA form, the CDR3 reads TGTGCCAGCAGCCTGTACGGTATGAACACTGAAGCTTTCTTT. The entire variable domain, with the rest obtained from reference TRBV7-9 and TRBJ1-1, is as follows: DTGVSQNPRHKITKRGQNVTFRCDPISEHNRLYWYRQTLGQGPEFLTYFQNEAQLEKSRLLSDRFSAERPKGSFSTLEIQRTEQGDSAMYLCASSLYGMNTEAFFGQGTRLTVV.

This rearrangement joins TRBV30 to TRBJ1-3, with D perhaps TRBD1 (5 bases). The CDR3 is 13 residues long. In germline, CDR1 is GTSNPN, CDR2 SVGIG (reference sequence). Trimming shortened V by 4 bases and J by 2 bases, and 9 bases separated the two germline ends. The DNA for the CDR3 is TGTGCCTGGATTGGGGGGGCTGGAAACACCATATATTTT. It specifies CAWIGGAGNTIYF.

V gene TRBV5-6 combines with J gene TRBJ2-1, with 10 bases fitting TRBD2. With 5 bases clipped from V and 3 bases from J, the junction kept 8 bases outside the gene matches. The CDR3 totals 16 residues. Germline V lookup: CDR1 SGHDT, CDR2 YYEEEE. CDR3 nucleotide sequence: TGTGCCAGCAGTCGTAAGGGGACTAGCGACTACAATGAGCAGTTCTTC. It is translated as CASSRKGTSDYNEQFF.

This chain links TRBV10-3 with TRBJ2-2; no definite D call. V lost 3 bases and J 6 bases, leaving 17 bases between the germline ends. CDR1 ENHRY and CDR2 SYGVKD come from the germline V gene. The CDR3 loop spans 16 amino acids. The CDR3 here is CAISEGEQRGSGELFF. The CDR3 nucleotides are TGTGCCATCAGTGAAGGCGAGCAGAGAGGCTCCGGGGAGCTGTTTTTT.

The gene calls are TRBV29-1 and TRBJ2-5; TRBD1 aligns across 8 bases. The V and J ends lost 7 bases and 4 bases, in that order; junction bases with no gene match: 2. The CDR3 covers 11 residues. CDR1 is SQVTM, CDR2 ANQGSEA, per germline. CDR3 bases: TGCAGCGCGGGGACAGGAGAGACCCAGTACTTC. Translated: CSAGTGETQYF.